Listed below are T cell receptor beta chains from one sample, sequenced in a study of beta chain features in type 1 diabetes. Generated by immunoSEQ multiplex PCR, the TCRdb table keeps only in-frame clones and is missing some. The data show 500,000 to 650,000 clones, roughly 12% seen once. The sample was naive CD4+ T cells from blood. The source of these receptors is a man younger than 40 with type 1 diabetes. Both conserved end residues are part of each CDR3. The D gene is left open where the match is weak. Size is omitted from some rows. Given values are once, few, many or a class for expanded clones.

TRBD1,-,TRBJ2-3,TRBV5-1,CASSLDRGDTQYF,TGCGCCAGCAGCTTGGACAGGGGAGATACGCAGTATTTT
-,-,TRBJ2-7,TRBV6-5,CASSYRSARYEQYF,TGTGCCAGCAGTTACAGGTCCGCTCGGTACGAGCAGTACTTC
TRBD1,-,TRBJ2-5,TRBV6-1,CASSGQGARETQYF,TGTGCCAGCAGTGGACAGGGGGCGCGAGAGACCCAGTACTTC
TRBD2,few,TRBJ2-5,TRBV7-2,CASSLTGTSGGRETQYF,TGTGCCAGCAGCTTAACCGGGACTAGCGGGGGCCGGGAGACCCAGTACTTC
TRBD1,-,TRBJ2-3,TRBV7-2,CASSLYGQGTDTQYF,TGTGCCAGCAGCCTTTACGGACAGGGCACAGATACGCAGTATTTT
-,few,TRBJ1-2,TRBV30,CAWKPGTNYGYTF,TGTGCCTGGAAGCCGGGGACTAACTATGGCTACACCTTC
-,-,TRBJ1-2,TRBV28,CASKLEHGYTF,TGTGCCAGCAAGTTGGAGCATGGCTACACCTTC
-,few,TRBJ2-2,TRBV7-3,CASSLDPGPGELFF,TGTGCCAGCAGCTTAGACCCCGGTCCCGGGGAGCTGTTTTTT
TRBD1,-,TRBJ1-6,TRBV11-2,CASRSLRGHNSPLHF,TGTGCCAGCAGATCCCTCAGGGGGCATAATTCACCCCTCCACTTT
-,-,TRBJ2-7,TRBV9,CASSVTGEGSYEQYF,TGTGCCAGCAGCGTTACAGGGGAGGGCTCCTACGAGCAGTACTTC
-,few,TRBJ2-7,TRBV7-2,CASSSIASSYEQYF,TGTGCCAGCAGCTCAATAGCGAGCTCCTACGAGCAGTACTTC
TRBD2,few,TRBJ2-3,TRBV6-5,CASSEGTSGGTQYF,TGTGCCAGCAGTGAAGGGACTAGCGGGGGTACGCAGTATTTT
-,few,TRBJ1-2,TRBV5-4,CASTWAANYGYTF,TGTGCCAGCACCTGGGCGGCTAACTATGGCTACACCTTC
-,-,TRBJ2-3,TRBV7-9,CASSLAGGTDTQYF,TGTGCCAGCAGCTTAGCGGGGGGCACAGATACGCAGTATTTT
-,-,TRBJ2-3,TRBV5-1,CASSLAGVRVDTQYF,TGCGCCAGCAGCTTGGCCGGAGTCAGGGTGGATACGCAGTATTTT
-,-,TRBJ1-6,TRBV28,CASSLYGDRTPLHF,TGTGCCAGCAGTTTATATGGGGATAGGACACCCCTCCACTTT
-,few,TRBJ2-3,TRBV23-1,CASSQGASTDTQYF,TGCGCCAGCAGTCAAGGGGCTTCAACAGATACGCAGTATTTT
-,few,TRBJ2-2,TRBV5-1,CASSLLGSANTGELFF,TGCGCCAGCAGCTTGCTCGGCAGCGCGAACACCGGGGAGCTGTTTTTT
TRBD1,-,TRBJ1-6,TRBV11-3,CASSFRDRLNSPLHF,TGTGCCAGCAGCTTCCGGGACAGGCTAAATTCACCCCTCCACTTT
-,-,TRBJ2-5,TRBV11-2,CASSLSTRETQYF,TGTGCCAGCAGCTTATCTACACGGGAGACCCAGTACTTC
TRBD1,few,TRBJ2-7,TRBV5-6,CASSLNRGEQYF,TGTGCCAGCAGCTTGAACAGGGGCGAGCAGTACTTC
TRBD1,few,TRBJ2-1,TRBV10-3,CAISPGTGRSYNEQFF,TGTGCCATCAGTCCTGGGACAGGTCGCTCCTACAATGAGCAGTTCTTC
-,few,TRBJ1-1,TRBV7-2,CASSLGQGWTEAFF,TGTGCCAGCAGCTTAGGCCAGGGTTGGACTGAAGCTTTCTTT
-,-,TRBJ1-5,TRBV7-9,CASSLSSSNQPQHF,TGTGCCAGCAGCTTGAGCAGTAGCAATCAGCCCCAGCATTTT
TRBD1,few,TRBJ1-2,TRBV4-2,CASSSGTGGNYGYTF,TGTGCCAGCAGCTCTGGGACAGGGGGCAACTATGGCTACACCTTC
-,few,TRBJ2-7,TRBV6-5,CASSYRAGYEQYF,TGTGCCAGCAGTTACAGGGCTGGATACGAGCAGTACTTC
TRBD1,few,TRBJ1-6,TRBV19,CASSLYRGANSPLHF,TGTGCCAGTAGCCTTTACAGGGGTGCTAATTCACCCCTCCACTTT
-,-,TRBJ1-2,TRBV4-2,CASSQGLGDHGYTF,TGTGCCAGCAGCCAGGGGTTAGGTGATCATGGCTACACCTTC
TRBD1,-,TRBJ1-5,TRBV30,CAWSAGTENQPQHF,TGTGCCTGGAGCGCTGGGACAGAGAATCAGCCCCAGCATTTT
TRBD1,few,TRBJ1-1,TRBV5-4,CASSLPGQGFTEAFF,TGTGCCAGCAGCTTGCCGGGACAGGGCTTCACTGAAGCTTTCTTT
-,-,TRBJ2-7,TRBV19,CASSLDGSYEQYF,TGTGCCAGTAGTCTTGACGGCTCCTACGAGCAGTACTTC
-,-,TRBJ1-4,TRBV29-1,CSVFGPRSEKLFF,TGCAGCGTGTTCGGACCCCGGAGTGAAAAACTGTTTTTT
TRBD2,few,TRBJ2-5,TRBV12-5,CASGFVTSGGPDIQETQYF,TGTGCTAGTGGTTTCGTGACTAGCGGGGGGCCGGATATTCAAGAGACCCAGTACTTC
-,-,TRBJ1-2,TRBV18,CASSIRRESYGYTF,TGTGCCAGCTCAATCAGGCGAGAGTCCTATGGCTACACCTTC
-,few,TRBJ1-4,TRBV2,CASSEYEKLFF,TGTGCCAGCAGTGAGTACGAAAAACTGTTTTTT
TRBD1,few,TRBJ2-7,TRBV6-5,CASGRDRLSYEQYF,TGTGCCAGCGGTAGGGACAGACTCTCCTACGAGCAGTACTTC
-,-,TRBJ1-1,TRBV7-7,CASSLERQGWNTEAFF,TGTGCTAGCAGCTTAGAGAGGCAGGGATGGAACACTGAAGCTTTCTTT
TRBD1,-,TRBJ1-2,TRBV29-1,CSGGTANYGYTF,TGCAGCGGTGGGACAGCTAACTATGGCTACACCTTC
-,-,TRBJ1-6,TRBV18,CASSQDPPLNNSPLHF,TGTGCCAGCTCACAAGATCCCCCCCTAAATAATTCACCCCTCCACTTT
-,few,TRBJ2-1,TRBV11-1,CASSRGEKIEQFF,TGTGCCAGCAGCCGGGGTGAGAAGATTGAGCAGTTCTTC
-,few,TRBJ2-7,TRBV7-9,CASSQLNSYEQYF,TGTGCCAGCAGCCAGTTAAATTCCTACGAGCAGTACTTC
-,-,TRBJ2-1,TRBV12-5,CASGLNRAGHEQFF,TGTGCTAGTGGTTTGAACCGGGCTGGGCATGAGCAGTTCTTC
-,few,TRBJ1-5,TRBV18,CASSPRYSNQPQHF,TGTGCCAGCTCACCTCGATATAGCAATCAGCCCCAGCATTTT
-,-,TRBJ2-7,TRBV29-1,CSGGGGHEQYF,TGCAGCGGAGGAGGGGGCCACGAGCAGTACTTC
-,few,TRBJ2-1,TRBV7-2,CASSIGRGEQFF,TGTGCCAGCAGCATTGGCCGGGGCGAGCAGTTCTTC
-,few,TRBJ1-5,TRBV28,CASGRADNQPQHF,TGTGCCAGCGGGAGGGCCGACAATCAGCCCCAGCATTTT
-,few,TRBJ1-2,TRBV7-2,CASSLQEGVYGYTF,TGTGCCAGCAGCTTACAGGAGGGGGTTTATGGCTACACCTTC
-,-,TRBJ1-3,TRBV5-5,CASSPDISSGNTIYF,TGTGCCAGCAGCCCGGACATCTCCTCTGGAAACACCATATATTTT
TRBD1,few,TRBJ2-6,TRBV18,CASSPTGEAGANVLTF,TGTGCCAGCTCACCGACAGGGGAGGCTGGGGCCAACGTCCTGACTTTC
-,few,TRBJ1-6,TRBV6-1,CASSEQLWDSPLHF,TGTGCCAGCAGTGAACAGTTGTGGGATTCACCCCTCCACTTT
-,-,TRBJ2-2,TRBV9,CASSVGDRANTGELFF,TGTGCCAGCAGCGTCGGAGACAGAGCGAACACCGGGGAGCTGTTTTTT
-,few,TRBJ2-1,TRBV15,CATSIYLRVEQFF,TGTGCCACCAGCATCTACCTCAGGGTAGAGCAGTTCTTC
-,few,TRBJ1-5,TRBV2,CASSGQNQPQHF,TGTGCCAGCTCGGGACAAAATCAGCCCCAGCATTTT
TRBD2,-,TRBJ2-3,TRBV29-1,CSVERSGGFTDTQYF,TGCAGCGTGGAAAGAAGCGGGGGGTTCACAGATACGCAGTATTTT
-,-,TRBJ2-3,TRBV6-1,CASSERAGRTDTQYF,TGTGCCAGCAGTGAAAGGGCAGGTCGCACAGATACGCAGTATTTT
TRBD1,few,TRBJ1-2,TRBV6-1,CASSSGTGNYGYTF,TGTGCCAGCAGTTCGGGGACAGGGAACTATGGCTACACCTTC
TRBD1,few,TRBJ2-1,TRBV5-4,CASSARGAGGGFYNEQFF,TGTGCCAGCAGCGCGAGGGGTGCAGGGGGCGGGTTTTACAATGAGCAGTTCTTC
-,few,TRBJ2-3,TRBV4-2,CASSLGADSTDTQYF,TGTGCCAGCAGTCTCGGGGCCGATAGCACAGATACGCAGTATTTT
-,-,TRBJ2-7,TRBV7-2,CASSLEMQLTLYEQYF,TGTGCCAGCAGCTTAGAGATGCAGCTAACTCTATACGAGCAGTACTTC